This TCR beta chain was obtained from a study of CD8 T cells in ankylosing spondylitis. With respect to this clonotype: Its antigen is undetermined.

Scientists made TCR beta libraries using quantitative 5'-RACE with molecular barcodes. MiXCR, run by TCRdb on the 5' RACE reads, gives a single entry per CDR3 protein. The sample lists over 130,000 distinct CDR3 sequences; around 43% were seen once. General study findings and limits: Reports say disease-linked clones showed up significantly more in matched ankylosing spondylitis synovial fluid. CD8+ cells made up the disease-linked clones, which were relatively rare in peripheral blood.

CDR1 is ENHRY and CDR2 is SYGVKD in the germline V gene. Trimming took off 6 bases at V and 4 bases at J, with 16 bases between the two ends. This CDR3 comprises 15 residues. Material for sequencing was synovial fluid, either unsorted or a sorted T cell fraction (not recorded which). The TCR sequence derives from a male donor with ankylosing spondylitis. The gene calls are TRBV10-3 and TRBJ2-1; D is possibly TRBD1 (6 bases). The CDR3 loop is CAIRNDRTRYNEQFF. The CDR3 DNA is TGTGCCATCAGAAACGACAGGACCCGTTACAATGAGCAGTTCTTC.